The 5 T cell receptor beta chains reported below all come from one sample, sequenced in a study of T cell responses to AZD1222 COVID-19 vaccine. Clones were sequenced by immunoSEQ multiplex PCR, and TCRdb holds only the in-frame ones, with some missing. The sample includes roughly 98,000 clones, approximately 90% seen only once; the top ten take about 13%. The sample was peripheral blood, taken on day 0 of AZD1222 vaccination. These receptors all come from an adult in good health.

This chain connects TRBV7-2 to TRBJ2-2; D remains unclear. The germline V gene has CDR1 SGHTA and CDR2 FQGNSA. Trimming left V 7 bases short and J 5 bases short, with 5 bases between. The CDR3 is made up of 11 amino acids. CDR3 coding DNA: TGTGCCAGCACTGGGACCGGGGAGCTGTTTTTT. Amino acids: CASTGTGELFF.

J is TRBJ2-2 and V is TRBV10-3, with D maybe TRBD2 (5 bases). The germline gives CDR1 ENHRY, CDR2 SYGVKD. The V end was cut by 8 bases, the J end by 3 bases, with 16 bases between. This CDR3 is built from 15 residues. The CDR3 bases are TGTGCCATCCCCCTATCAAAAGCGGACACCGGGGAGCTGTTTTTT. It specifies CAIPLSKADTGELFF.

The chain joins TRBV5-6 to TRBJ1-1; D is unresolved. Germline V gene sequence: CDR1 SGHDT, CDR2 YYEEEE. V was shortened by 3 bases and J by 2 bases, with 17 bases between the two germline ends. The CDR3 has 16 amino acids. The CDR3 here is CASSYRGFSANTEAFF. The CDR3 DNA sequence: TGTGCCAGCAGCTACCGGGGTTTTTCCGCCAACACTGAAGCTTTCTTT.

This chain connects TRBV11-2 to TRBJ2-1; D may correspond to TRBD1 or TRBD2 (5 bases each). Trimming cost V 7 bases and J 0 bases, with 13 bases left between them. Germline values: CDR1 SGHAT, CDR2 FQNNGV. The CDR3 spans 15 residues. The CDR3: CASTRLRGSYNEQFF. CDR3 in DNA: TGTGCCAGCACCCGGCTGAGGGGCTCCTACAATGAGCAGTTCTTC.

This clone was seen more than once but under ten times. The chain recombines TRBV2 with TRBJ1-2; 7 nucleotides match TRBD1. The germline V gene has CDR1 SNHLY and CDR2 FYNNEI. Trimming took 9 bases from V and 2 from J; bases not matched to a gene: 3. The CDR3 length is 12 residues. CDR3 region: CASRGGNYGYTF. The CDR3 DNA reads TGTGCCAGTAGAGGGGGCAACTATGGCTACACCTTC.